One sample yielded the 4 T cell receptor beta chains listed below, sequenced in a study of cytomegalovirus exposure and HLA in healthy donors. PCR amplification relied on 60 Vbeta primers (plus 13 Jbeta primers). Method: immunoSEQ multiplex PCR; TCRdb's copy keeps in-frame clones and lacks some. The table lists about 180,000 clones, around 79% of them singletons. The sequenced sample consisted of PBMCs. The receptors here all came from a woman in her 50s in good health and CMV-seronegative.

The CDR3 bases are TGTGCCACCAGCAGAGCGGGGTCCTACGAGCAGTACTTC. As protein: CATSRAGSYEQYF. V usage is TRBV15 and J usage is TRBJ2-7; possible D gene TRBD2, 5 bases. V was shortened by 1 base and J by 1 base, with 5 bases between the two germline ends. The CDR3 runs 13 residues. CDR1 and CDR2 (germline): LNHNV, YYDKDF (reference sequence).

V is TRBV5-1 and J is TRBJ2-2, with 8 bases fitting TRBD2. CDR1 SGHRS and CDR2 YFSETQ come from the germline V gene. The V segment lost 0 bases and the J segment 6 bases; nucleotides outside the gene matches: 4. CDR3 length equals 15 residues. This CDR3 reads CASSLVPGGAGELFF. The CDR3 bases are TGCGCCAGCAGCTTGGTCCCGGGGGGGGCCGGGGAGCTGTTTTTT. Using reference TRBV5-1 and TRBJ2-2 for the parts outside the CDR3, the full variable domain is KAGVTQTPRYLIKTRGQQVTLSCSPISGHRSVSWYQQTPGQGLQFLFEYFSETQRNKGNFPGRFSGRQFSNSRSEMNVSTLELGDSALYLCASSLVPGGAGELFFGEGSRLTVL.

A remark on this clone: This same CDR3 is encoded by further DNA sequences in the sample. The chain has TRBV6-1 and TRBJ2-7; D may be TRBD2 (6 bases). Germline V gene sequence: CDR1 MNHNS, CDR2 SASEGT. The CDR3 contains 14 residues. With 1 base removed from V and 4 bases from J, the gap between germline ends came to 11 bases. The CDR3 protein is CASSEGWREYEQYF. CDR3 DNA sequence: TGTGCCAGCAGTGAAGGGTGGAGGGAATACGAGCAGTACTTC.

The V call is TRBV11-2, the J call TRBJ1-1; D is possibly TRBD1 (6 bases). This CDR3 contains 15 residues. Germline CDR1 SGHAT, CDR2 FQNNGV. Deletions cut 4 bases from V and 4 bases from J, with 16 bases between. CDR3 protein: CASSSPQGAVTEAFF. The CDR3 DNA reads TGTGCCAGCAGCTCCCCACAGGGTGCGGTCACTGAAGCTTTCTTT.